Below, 21 T cell receptor beta chains from the same sample are listed, as sequenced in a study of Graves' ophthalmopathy and Graves' hyperthyroidism (dated 2018 in TCRdb). TCRdb shows the sequencer as Illumina HiSeq 2000. TCR beta CDR3 regions were amplified from RNA transcripts for repertoire sequencing. The first round was an RT-PCR using HTBI primers with the Qiagen OneStep RT-PCR kit, and this first round was followed by a second-round multiplex PCR, then size selection and purification. TCRdb took the public reads, trimmed them with fastp at Q25, ran MiXCR for clone calling and kept in-frame beta chains. Rows matching on CDR3 protein sequence are summarized as one entry with the most common DNA and genes. This sample holds around 1,200,000 distinct CDR3 sequences; about 40% were observed only once. Roughly 10% of the sample goes to the ten largest clones. Input material: peripheral blood or thyroid tissue (not recorded which). These receptors all stem from an adult man with Graves' hyperthyroidism.

Ten or more counts support this clonotype. The gene calls are TRBV10-3 and TRBJ1-6, with 10 nucleotides matching TRBD1. The trim removed 5 bases at V and 9 bases at J, leaving 4 bases unmatched. The CDR3 has 14 amino acids. Per the germline V gene, CDR1 is ENHRY and CDR2 is SYGVKD. DNA of the CDR3: TGTGCCATCAGTCCCGACAGGGGGCCTTCACCCCTCCACTTT. Amino acids: CAISPDRGPSPLHF.

Of note for this clonotype: Since the CDR3 does not end with the conserved phenylalanine or tryptophan, this likely comes from a read error. This chain joins TRBV15 and TRBJ1-1, with D perhaps matching TRBD1 (5 bases). The CDR3 totals 13 residues. V gave up 3 bases and J gave up 5 bases, with 10 bases separating them. CDR1 is LNHNV and CDR2 is YYDKDF in the germline V gene (reference sequence). The CDR3 DNA follows: TGTGCCACCAGCAGGGGGGGGAAGACTGAAGCTTTCCTT. Translation gives CATSRGGKTEAFL.

This clonotype was found once. At one of its ends the junction is not consistent with the germline gene, which may arise from a read error. This chain connects TRBV12-3 or TRBV12-4 to TRBJ2-7; tentatively, D is TRBD1 (5 bases). The CDR3 sequence is 12 residues long. The CDR3 nucleotides are TGTGCCGGCAGTTTCACAGGCTACGAGCAGTACTTC. As protein: CAGSFTGYEQYF.

Many counts were recorded for this clonotype. The CDR3 reads CSVVGGLETQYF. As DNA, the CDR3 is TGCAGCGTTGTGGGGGGCTTGGAGACCCAGTACTTC. The chain uses TRBV29-1 and TRBJ2-5; D tentatively reads TRBD1 or TRBD2 (6 bases each). CDR1 and CDR2 (germline): SQVTM, ANQGSEA. The CDR3 has 12 amino acids. V was trimmed by 4 bases and J by 5 bases, leaving 11 bases between them.

This clonotype was seen more than once but under ten times. V and J are TRBV6-6 and TRBJ2-7; D unresolved. Germline values: CDR1 MNHNY, CDR2 SVGAGI (reference sequence). The CDR3 covers 15 residues. The germline V and J ends were trimmed by 0 bases and 3 bases, with 12 bases remaining between them. CDR3 DNA sequence: TGTGCCAGCAGTTACTCGAGGACCCTTATCTACGAGCAGTACTTC. This encodes CASSYSRTLIYEQYF.

This chain uses TRBV5-1 with TRBJ2-2; perhaps TRBD1 as D (5 bases). The CDR3 covers 18 residues. CDR1 and CDR2 from the germline V gene are SGHRS and YFSETQ. Trimming removed 0 bases at V and 3 bases at J, with 18 bases between. The CDR3 DNA follows: TGCGCCAGCAGCTTGGTTTCGCAGGGTGGTGGCTACACCGGGGAGCTGTTTTTT. Translated: CASSLVSQGGGYTGELFF. The whole variable domain, remainder taken from reference TRBV5-1 and TRBJ2-2, is KAGVTQTPRYLIKTRGQQVTLSCSPISGHRSVSWYQQTPGQGLQFLFEYFSETQRNKGNFPGRFSGRQFSNSRSEMNVSTLELGDSALYLCASSLVSQGGGYTGELFFGEGSRLTVL.

This clonotype appeared a few times. J is TRBJ2-7 and V is TRBV6-2 or TRBV6-3; unclear D gene. This CDR3 spans 14 amino acids. The ends were cut back, 5 bases at V and 5 bases at J, with 16 bases in the middle. Germline CDR1 and CDR2: MNHEY and SVGEGT. CDR3 sequence (DNA): TGTGCCAGCAGTCTTTACCAGGTGGATCACGAGCAGTACTTC. As protein: CASSLYQVDHEQYF.

The V gene is TRBV7-9, the J gene TRBJ2-7, with TRBD2 matching over 14 bases. The J call is uncertain, as TRBJ2-1 better fits the DNA end. Per the germline V gene, CDR1 is SEHNR and CDR2 is FQNEAQ (reference sequence). The CDR3 consists of 15 residues. CDR3 sequence reads: CASSLGLAGVNEQFF. CDR3 coding DNA: TGTGCCAGCAGCTTGGGACTAGCGGGAGTCAATGAGCAGTTCTTC.

This clonotype has ten or more counts. CDR3 residues: CSAMAGVVRNQPQHF. Here the CDR3 DNA reads TGCAGTGCTATGGCGGGGGTAGTGAGAAATCAGCCCCAGCATTTT. The rearrangement joins TRBV20-1 to TRBJ1-5, with a tentative D call TRBD1 (5 bases). Trimming took 4 bases from V and 4 from J, leaving 17 bases between them. The CDR3 runs to 15 residues. Germline loops: CDR1 DFQATT, CDR2 SNEGSKA (reference sequence).

This clonotype was detected ten times or more. This sequence joins TRBV10-3 and TRBJ2-7; D is undetermined. Trimming removed 2 bases at V and 3 bases at J, with 11 bases between. This CDR3 region has 14 residues. In germline, CDR1 is ENHRY, CDR2 SYGVKD. CDR3 sequence reads: CAISETGFGYEQYF. The CDR3 coding sequence is TGTGCCATCAGTGAGACCGGGTTTGGCTACGAGCAGTACTTC.

V and J are TRBV10-3 and TRBJ2-5; D possibly corresponds to TRBD2 (6 bases). The CDR3 runs 15 residues. The V end was cut by 2 bases, the J end by 7 bases, with 17 bases between. The germline V gene has CDR1 ENHRY and CDR2 SYGVKD. As DNA, the CDR3 is TGTGCCATCAGTGAGGACAGTTCCCCGCGGGGGACCCAGTACTTC. Protein: CAISEDSSPRGTQYF.

This clonotype was detected only a few times. Since a much larger clone is just one base distant, this may be a read error. In this CDR3 the conserved last residue, phenylalanine or tryptophan, is missing, so a read error is likely. The chain employs TRBV7-7 and TRBJ2-2; 8 nucleotides line up with TRBD2. V lost 5 bases to trimming and J lost 4 bases; unmatched junction nucleotides: 3. The V gene's germline CDR1 is SSHAT and CDR2 FNYEAQ (reference sequence). This CDR3 spans 14 amino acids. This CDR3 reads CASSGTRGTGELFS. The CDR3 bases are TGTGCCAGCAGCGGGACTAGGGGCACCGGGGAGCTGTTTTCT.

This clonotype was picked up many times. V is TRBV7-8 and J is TRBJ1-5, with 8 nucleotides matching TRBD1. Trimming took 2 bases from V and 12 from J; bases not matched to a gene: 9. CDR3 length equals 14 residues. Germline CDR1 reads SGHVS; CDR2 reads FQNEAQ. The CDR3 DNA follows: TGTGCCAGCAGCTTACGGGCAGGGGGCCAGGGCCAGCATTTT. It yields the protein CASSLRAGGQGQHF. Supplemented by reference TRBV7-8 and TRBJ1-5, the full variable domain reads GAGVSQSPRYKVAKRGQDVALRCDPISGHVSLFWYQQALGQGPEFLTYFQNEAQLDKSGLPSDRFFAERPEGSVSTLKIQRTQQEDSAVYLCASSLRAGGQGQHFGDGTRLSIL.

This chain connects TRBV6-6 to TRBJ1-2; perhaps TRBD1 as D (5 bases). Per germline, CDR1 MNHNY and CDR2 SVGAGI (reference sequence). CDR3 length: 14 residues. V was pared by 1 base and J by 6 bases, with 12 bases between. The CDR3 here is CASSYLGTENGYTF. CDR3 bases: TGTGCCAGCAGTTACTTAGGGACTGAGAATGGCTACACCTTC.

The V gene is TRBV7-2, the J gene TRBJ1-4; 9 nucleotides agree with TRBD1. Unmatched junction bases numbered 8, after V lost 7 bases and J lost 8 bases. The CDR3 covers 14 residues. Germline loops: CDR1 SGHTA, CDR2 FQGNSA. The CDR3, as DNA: TGTGCCAGCAAGATGGGACAGGGAAGGGAAAAACTGTTTTTT. This encodes CASKMGQGREKLFF.

This chain connects TRBV10-3 to TRBJ1-6; D is ambiguous. The germline CDR1 and CDR2 sequences are ENHRY and SYGVKD. Between the trimmed V and J ends, which lost 10 bases and 11 bases, there was a span of 30 bases. This CDR3 contains 17 residues. DNA for the CDR3: TGTGCCAGTGCCAGCAGCTATAGGCTGGGCAGCATTACACCCCTCCACTTT. Its translation is CASASSYRLGSITPLHF.

The gene calls are TRBV6-2 or TRBV6-3 and TRBJ1-1; TRBD1 matches 7 bases. V lost 4 bases, J lost 1 base, and 6 bases stayed unmatched. This CDR3 is built from 15 residues. Per the germline V gene, CDR1 is MNHEY and CDR2 is SVGEGT. CDR3 in amino acids: CASSFRTGRNTEAFF. The CDR3 nucleotides are TGTGCCAGCAGTTTCCGGACAGGAAGGAACACTGAAGCTTTCTTT.

This sequence joins TRBV5-1 and TRBJ2-3; possible D gene TRBD1, 6 bases. Germline lookup yields CDR1 SGHRS and CDR2 YFSETQ. Trimming pared 0 bases from V and 0 bases from J, leaving 11 bases between. The CDR3 is made up of 16 amino acids. The CDR3 protein is CASSLAGALSTDTQYF. CDR3 in DNA: TGCGCCAGCAGCTTGGCAGGGGCCCTTAGCACAGATACGCAGTATTTT.

Many counts were recorded for this clonotype. V and J are TRBV7-9 and TRBJ1-4, with 9 bases identical to TRBD1. Germline trimming cut 3 bases from V and 6 bases from J; bases unmatched to any gene: 2. The CDR3 sequence is 14 residues long. Per the germline V gene, CDR1 is SEHNR and CDR2 is FQNEAQ (reference sequence). This chain's CDR3 is CASSLDRGDEKLFF. The CDR3, as DNA: TGTGCCAGCAGCTTGGACAGGGGAGATGAAAAACTGTTTTTT.

The sample holds many counts of this clonotype. The CDR3 region is CAISGGRPGNTIYF. The DNA for the CDR3 is TGTGCCATCAGTGGAGGAAGACCTGGAAACACCATATATTTT. This chain connects TRBV10-3 to TRBJ1-3, with D unclear. V was trimmed by 4 bases and J by 2 bases, leaving 9 bases between them. This CDR3 comprises 14 residues. Germline CDR1 and CDR2: ENHRY and SYGVKD.

The chain is built from TRBV12-3 or TRBV12-4 and TRBJ1-1; the D gene is possibly TRBD1 (5 bases). V lost 8 bases and J lost 4, with 20 bases in between. CDR3 size: 15 residues. CDR3 sequence (DNA): TGTGCCAGCGGAATGGGACGATTTGACGGCACTGAAGCTTTCTTT. Translating it yields CASGMGRFDGTEAFF.